The next 16 T cell receptor beta chains were all read from a single sample in a study of identical twins. TCRdb fed the 5' RACE reads into MiXCR, producing one record per CDR3 protein. Of hundreds of thousands of distinct CDR3 sequences detected, less than 10% appear once; the ten largest clones hold 0.85% to 1%. These data were also reused for a study on yellow fever vaccine responses in identical twins.

Sequencing was carried out using PBMCs. Every receptor here comes from a woman aged 18-35 years in good health.

The chain carries TRBV7-9 and TRBJ1-2; D ambiguous. With 4 bases removed from V and 1 base from J, the gap between germline ends came to 19 bases. There are 17 residues in the CDR3. CDR1 is SEHNR, CDR2 FQNEAQ, per germline (reference sequence). This CDR3 is CASSSQIRGSFNYGYTF. CDR3 bases: TGTGCCAGCAGCTCACAAATCCGGGGTTCCTTTAACTATGGCTACACCTTC.

Only a few counts were recorded for this clonotype. The chain is built from TRBV20-1 and TRBJ2-1; the D gene could be TRBD1 or TRBD2 (5 bases each). Germline V gene sequence: CDR1 DFQATT, CDR2 SNEGSKA (reference sequence). Between the trimmed V and J ends, which lost 6 bases and 1 base, there was a span of 16 bases. This CDR3 has 15 amino acids. The CDR3 sequence: CSAATGTVSYNEQFF. For the CDR3, the DNA is TGCAGTGCGGCGACCGGGACGGTTTCCTACAATGAGCAGTTCTTC.

This chain uses TRBV12-3 or TRBV12-4 with TRBJ2-7; 11 bases align to TRBD1. Losses at the gene ends were 6 bases for V and 6 bases for J; bases not matched to a gene: 10. The CDR3 runs to 15 residues. The CDR3 region is CASSSADRGQGEQYF. The CDR3 nucleotides are TGTGCCAGCAGCTCCGCGGACAGGGGGCAGGGCGAGCAGTACTTC.

This clonotype was detected only a few times. This rearrangement joins TRBV20-1 to TRBJ2-1; 7 bases are shared with TRBD1. V lost 4 bases to trimming and J lost 4 bases; unmatched junction nucleotides: 10. Germline V gene data show CDR1 as DFQATT and CDR2 as SNEGSKA (reference sequence). This CDR3 is built from 15 residues. CDR3: CSATPGAGGYNEQFF. The CDR3 DNA sequence: TGCAGTGCTACTCCCGGGGCAGGGGGTTACAATGAGCAGTTCTTC.

This clonotype occurred a few times. V is TRBV7-2 and J is TRBJ2-5, with unresolved D. The CDR3 contains 15 residues. CDR1 and CDR2 from the germline V gene are SGHTA and FQGNSA. V was shortened by 2 bases and J by 5 bases, with 15 bases between the two germline ends. The chain's CDR3 is CASSLSSGRRETQYF. The CDR3 DNA reads TGTGCCAGCAGCTTATCTTCAGGACGGCGTGAGACCCAGTACTTC.

This sequence joins TRBV9 and TRBJ1-1; D unclear. V lost 2 bases to trimming and J lost 1 base, with 9 bases between them. This CDR3 has 14 residues. Germline values: CDR1 SGDLS, CDR2 YYNGEE. CDR3 in amino acids: CASSVYRENTEAFF. CDR3 DNA sequence: TGTGCCAGCAGCGTCTATAGGGAGAACACTGAAGCTTTCTTT.

J is TRBJ2-7 and V is TRBV11-2, with D possibly matching TRBD2 (5 bases). The CDR3 contains 15 residues. V lost 0 bases and J lost 3, with 12 bases in between. Germline assignment: CDR1 SGHAT and CDR2 FQNNGV. Here the CDR3 reads CASSLEGGSFYEQYF. CDR3 coding DNA: TGTGCCAGCAGCTTAGAAGGAGGCTCGTTCTACGAGCAGTACTTC.

This clonotype was counted ten times or more. The CDR3 here is CSARTGNTEAFF. The CDR3 DNA reads TGCAGTGCTAGGACGGGTAACACTGAAGCTTTCTTT. This chain connects TRBV20-1 to TRBJ1-1; unclear D gene. The CDR3 length is 12 residues. From germline, CDR1 is DFQATT and CDR2 SNEGSKA (reference sequence). The V and J ends lost 3 bases and 2 bases respectively, with 7 bases between them.

In this sample, this clonotype turned up many times. V gene TRBV4-1 combines with J gene TRBJ2-3, with D perhaps TRBD2 (6 bases). Trimming left V 8 bases short and J 0 bases short, with 15 bases between. CDR3 size: 15 residues. Germline V gene lookup returns CDR1 MGHRA and CDR2 YSYEKL. The CDR3, as DNA: TGCGCCAGCGGGCGCGGGGTAGGGAGCACAGATACGCAGTATTTT. Its protein product is CASGRGVGSTDTQYF.

This clonotype has a handful of counts. V gene TRBV7-2 combines with J gene TRBJ2-1; 10 positions match TRBD2. The J segment lost 3 bases and the V segment lost 0 bases, leaving 5 bases of the junction unmatched. Looked up from germline, CDR1 is SGHTA and CDR2 is FQGNSA. This CDR3 is 17 amino acids long. The CDR3 DNA reads TGTGCCAGCAGCTTAGCCACTCTAGCGGGAGTCTACAATGAGCAGTTCTTC. This translates into CASSLATLAGVYNEQFF.

The rearrangement joins TRBV11-2 to TRBJ2-1; 10 positions agree with TRBD2. V trimming: 3 bases; J trimming: 3 bases; junction bases outside the gene matches: 17. Looked up from germline, CDR1 is SGHAT and CDR2 is FQNNGV. There are 20 residues in the CDR3. The CDR3 region is CASSFWGGLAGASGYNEQFF. DNA of the CDR3: TGTGCCAGCAGCTTCTGGGGGGGGCTAGCGGGAGCTTCGGGCTACAATGAGCAGTTCTTC.

V gene TRBV3-1 combines with J gene TRBJ2-2; D is uncertain. Per germline, CDR1 LGHDT and CDR2 YNNKEL (reference sequence). The germline V and J ends were trimmed by 2 bases and 3 bases, with 13 bases remaining between them. This CDR3 comprises 16 residues. The CDR3: CASSQFLAIDTGELFF. CDR3 DNA sequence: TGTGCCAGCAGCCAATTCCTTGCGATTGACACCGGGGAGCTGTTTTTT.

This chain uses TRBV12-3 or TRBV12-4 with TRBJ1-6; D not certain. The CDR3 consists of 15 residues. The V end was cut by 2 bases, the J end by 8 bases, with 13 bases between. The CDR3 DNA is TGTGCCAGCAGTTTAAGGAGGATAGACGATTCACCCCTCCACTTT. This encodes CASSLRRIDDSPLHF.

This clonotype was picked up many times. The chain joins TRBV29-1 to TRBJ2-7; D ambiguous. The CDR3 spans 15 residues. V shed 4 bases and J shed 0 bases, with 16 bases lying between them. CDR1 is SQVTM and CDR2 is ANQGSEA in the germline V gene. The CDR3 bases are TGCAGCGTTGCCCTCTTTGCGGAATTCTCCTACGAGCAGTACTTC. This gives the protein CSVALFAEFSYEQYF.

This clonotype was counted between two and nine times. CDR3 protein: CASSQSQGSATGELFF. CDR3 sequence (DNA): TGCGCCAGCAGCCAAAGTCAGGGGTCGGCCACCGGGGAGCTGTTTTTT. J is TRBJ2-2 and V is TRBV4-3, with a weak D call TRBD1 (6 bases). V was shortened by 2 bases and J by 4 bases, with 14 bases between the two germline ends. The germline gives CDR1 LGHNA, CDR2 YSLEER. The CDR3 runs 16 residues.

The V call is TRBV2, the J call TRBJ2-7; possibly TRBD1 or TRBD2 for D (5 bases each). The CDR3 consists of 15 residues. The germline V gene has CDR1 SNHLY and CDR2 FYNNEI. V gave up 8 bases and J gave up 6 bases, with 23 bases separating them. The CDR3 here is CASFGGRTTSFEQYF. In DNA form, the CDR3 reads TGTGCCAGCTTTGGGGGACGCACGACCTCTTTCGAGCAGTACTTC.